This T cell receptor (beta chain) was obtained from a study of identical twins. Study-level results: Cross-sectional statistics, not tracking of the same donors, supported the conclusions. Twins' excess sharing was less marked for out-of-frame beta sequences. Insertion counts were lower in abundant cord blood beta clonotypes, a trend that memory repertoires did not show.

Germline V gene data show CDR1 as MGHRA and CDR2 as YSYEKL. V lost 1 base, J lost 7 bases, and 12 bases stayed unmatched. This CDR3 comprises 17 residues. TCRdb independently ran MiXCR on the 5' RACE reads; one entry per CDR3 protein. The sample shows about 900,000 distinct CDR3 sequences, roughly 12% of them seen only once. Notes on this clonotype: Its antigen is currently unknown.

All donors were healthy Caucasians. These same records also appear under a second study, on yellow fever vaccine responses in identical twins.

The V call is TRBV4-1, the J call TRBJ2-5, with 10 positions matching TRBD1. The sequencing input was PBMCs. The source of this sequence is a woman younger than 35 in good health. The CDR3 protein is CASSQAVGQGYFGTQYF. In DNA, the CDR3 is TGCGCCAGCAGCCAAGCAGTGGGACAGGGGTATTTTGGGACCCAGTACTTC.